The TCR beta chain described here comes from a study of human T cells and chemical hapten exposure. Study-wide background: Epicutaneous patch tests delivered 0.01% DPC to the upper back, with evaluation at 6 days.

TCRdb reanalysed the RACE reads using MiXCR and keeps one entry per CDR3 protein. The sample includes approximately 85,000 distinct CDR3 sequences, about a tenth seen only once; the top ten take about 2.3%. V lost 2 bases, J lost 0 bases, and 5 bases lay in between. The CDR3 is made up of 15 amino acids. This clonotype was detected ten times or more. Time point meaning: patch test 2, 6 weeks after DPC sensitization. Treatment defined: therapeutic diphenylcyclopropenone sensitization with weekly scalp DPC. This clonotype was sampled from a woman aged 25 to 39 with alopecia areata. Some clones in this sample may be carry-over from other donors' samples. This chain joins TRBV12-3 or TRBV12-4 and TRBJ2-6; no clear D. The sequences come from whole blood, collected in connection with sensitization to the hapten diphenylcyclopropenone (DPC). CDR3 protein: CASSLPGSGANVLTF. For the CDR3, the DNA is TGTGCCAGCAGTTTACCGGGCTCTGGGGCCAACGTCCTGACTTTC.